The 25 T cell receptor beta chains reported below all come from one sample, sequenced in a study of post-analysis software for immune sequencing data. Unique molecular identifiers featured in each of the TCR beta cDNA libraries. TCRdb reprocessed the PCR reads with MiXCR, giving one entry per CDR3 protein. The sample consists of about 200,000 distinct CDR3 sequences, 29% of them appearing once. Regarding the study as a whole: Patients had higher frequencies than controls of a handful of TRBV segments, including TRBV5-6, TRBV5-1 and TRBV20-1.

Their antigen targets remain unknown. The sequencing input was blood. All receptors come from a girl younger than 18 with multiple sclerosis.

At least ten counts were recorded for this clonotype. The genes are TRBV6-5 and TRBJ2-3; D is uncertain. The length of the CDR3 is 13 residues. The germline gives CDR1 MNHEY, CDR2 SVGAGI. Trimming shortened V by 0 bases and J by 4 bases, and 5 bases separated the two germline ends. The CDR3 DNA reads TGTGCCAGCAGTTACTCGGTAGCAGATACGCAGTATTTT. Translating it yields CASSYSVADTQYF.

This clonotype was detected many times. This chain connects TRBV11-3 to TRBJ2-7; D unresolved. V was shortened by 1 base and J by 5 bases, with 12 bases between the two germline ends. Germline V gene data show CDR1 as SGHNT and CDR2 as YENEEA. This CDR3 comprises 14 residues. CDR3 DNA sequence: TGTGCCAGCAGCTTAGGTAACGTCATCCACGAGCAGTACTTC. This codes for CASSLGNVIHEQYF. The complete variable domain, with remaining parts taken from reference TRBV11-3 and TRBJ2-7, reads EAGVVQSPRYKIIEKKQPVAFWCNPISGHNTLYWYLQNLGQGPELLIRYENEEAVDDSQLPKDRFSAERLKGVDSTLKIQPAELGDSAVYLCASSLGNVIHEQYFGPGTRLTVT.

This rearrangement joins TRBV20-1 to TRBJ2-6; D uncertain. Trimming removed 6 bases from V and 0 bases from J, with 18 bases in between. Germline CDR1 reads DFQATT; CDR2 reads SNEGSKA (reference sequence). The CDR3 has 17 residues. The CDR3 is CSASGNPKNSGANVLTF. The CDR3 DNA is TGCAGTGCCAGTGGGAACCCCAAAAACTCTGGGGCCAACGTCCTGACTTTC.

This clonotype was found many times. V usage is TRBV29-1 and J usage is TRBJ2-5, with D perhaps matching TRBD2 (6 bases). The CDR3 loop spans 12 amino acids. The germline V gene encodes CDR1 SQVTM and CDR2 ANQGSEA. V was clipped by 6 bases and J by 7 bases, with 15 bases between them. CDR3 amino acids: CSVRRGDATQYF. The DNA of the CDR3 is TGCAGCGTGAGGCGCGGGGACGCGACCCAGTACTTC.

A few counts support this clonotype. V usage is TRBV7-9 and J usage is TRBJ1-6; D might be TRBD1 (5 bases). Germline lookup yields CDR1 SEHNR and CDR2 FQNEAQ (reference sequence). Trimming removed 0 bases from V and 8 bases from J, with 17 bases in between. The CDR3 sequence is 17 residues long. In nucleotides, the CDR3 is TGTGCCAGCAGCTTAGCGAAGCACTCGGGACTGCATTCACCCCTCCACTTT. This translates into CASSLAKHSGLHSPLHF. The full variable domain, rest sourced from reference TRBV7-9 and TRBJ1-6, is DTGVSQNPRHKITKRGQNVTFRCDPISEHNRLYWYRQTLGQGPEFLTYFQNEAQLEKSRLLSDRFSAERPKGSFSTLEIQRTEQGDSAMYLCASSLAKHSGLHSPLHFGNGTRLTVT.

V is TRBV20-1 and J is TRBJ1-1; the match to TRBD1 covers 9 bases. The V and J ends lost 0 bases and 5 bases, in that order; junction bases with no gene match: 7. Germline lookup yields CDR1 DFQATT and CDR2 SNEGSKA (reference sequence). The CDR3 contains 15 residues. The CDR3 DNA reads as TGCAGTGCTAGAGACGAGACAGGGGGGAGAACTGAAGCTTTCTTT. Translated, it gives CSARDETGGRTEAFF.

A few counts support this clonotype. The CDR3 DNA follows: TGTGCCAGCAGAACCGCGGGACAGGGGGCTTCACCCCTCCACTTT. Its protein is CASRTAGQGASPLHF. The chain has TRBV6-6 and TRBJ1-6; 12 nucleotides match TRBD1. The V and J ends lost 6 bases and 9 bases, in that order; junction bases with no gene match: 6. The CDR3 is 15 amino acids. The germline gives CDR1 MNHNY, CDR2 SVGAGI (reference sequence).

This clonotype appeared a few times. V gene TRBV28 combines with J gene TRBJ1-2; D is uncertain. The CDR3 has 15 residues. From germline, CDR1 is MDHEN and CDR2 SYDVKM. V was clipped by 7 bases and J by 1 base, with 16 bases between them. CDR3 DNA sequence: TGTGCCAGCACCTACCACCAGGCCTATAACTATGGCTACACCTTC. This gives the protein CASTYHQAYNYGYTF.

CDR3 DNA: TGTGCCAGCAGCCCAGCGGTAAAGTTCTCCTACAATGAGCAGTTCTTC. Translated, it gives CASSPAVKFSYNEQFF. The chain is built from TRBV28 and TRBJ2-1; perhaps TRBD2 as D (5 bases). Between the trimmed V and J ends, which lost 6 bases and 0 bases, there was a span of 15 bases. CDR1 is MDHEN and CDR2 is SYDVKM in the germline V gene. The CDR3 has 16 amino acids.

The chain combines TRBV20-1 with TRBJ2-7; 9 nucleotides align to TRBD2. The CDR3 loop spans 15 amino acids. With V trimmed by 3 bases and J by 4 bases, 10 bases remained unmatched. Looked up from germline, CDR1 is DFQATT and CDR2 is SNEGSKA (reference sequence). Here the CDR3 DNA reads TGCAGTGCTAGGGGATCTAGCGGGGAGTGGTACGAGCAGTACTTC. It encodes CSARGSSGEWYEQYF.

This sequence joins TRBV4-1 and TRBJ1-4, with a tentative D call TRBD1 (5 bases). This CDR3 region has 12 residues. Germline CDR1 reads MGHRA; CDR2 reads YSYEKL. Trimming shortened V by 1 base and J by 11 bases, and 8 bases separated the two germline ends. CDR3 sequence: CASSQGRGKLFF. The CDR3 DNA reads as TGCGCCAGCAGCCAAGGGCGGGGGAAACTGTTTTTT.

The J gene is TRBJ1-1, the V gene TRBV6-1, with D possibly TRBD1 on 5 matching bases. The germline gives CDR1 MNHNS, CDR2 SASEGT. The V gene lost 2 bases and the J gene lost 5 bases, with 12 bases spanning the gap. The CDR3 spans 14 residues. DNA of the CDR3: TGTGCCAGCAGTGAATACAGGAAGGAAACTGAAGCTTTCTTT. Translating it yields CASSEYRKETEAFF.

This clonotype occurred a few times. The chain links TRBV27 to TRBJ1-6; possible D gene TRBD1, 5 bases. CDR3 length: 13 amino acids. Trimming shortened V by 6 bases and J by 8 bases, and 11 bases separated the two germline ends. CDR1 is MNHEY, CDR2 SMNVEV, per germline (reference sequence). DNA of the CDR3: TGTGCCAGCAGACAGGATTCCTATTCACCCCTCCACTTT. This sequence encodes CASRQDSYSPLHF.

This clonotype was counted a few times. This chain uses TRBV11-2 with TRBJ2-2; 13 bases align to TRBD2. Germline-derived CDR1 and CDR2 are SGHAT and FQNNGV. The V gene end was trimmed by 4 bases and the J gene end by 5 bases; junction bases not matched to a gene: 1. This CDR3 has 15 residues. The CDR3 bases are TGTGCCAGCAGCTCGGGACTAGCGGGAACCGGGGAGCTGTTTTTT. Encoded protein: CASSSGLAGTGELFF.

This clonotype was detected ten times or more. The CDR3, as DNA: TGTGCCATCGGTACTGGGAGCTCCTACGAGCAGTACTTC. This gives the protein CAIGTGSSYEQYF. The chain uses TRBV10-3 and TRBJ2-7; D possibly corresponds to TRBD2 (5 bases). Germline V gene lookup returns CDR1 ENHRY and CDR2 SYGVKD. V was cut by 8 bases and J by 0 bases, with 11 bases left in between. This CDR3 has 13 residues.

This clonotype has more than one count but fewer than ten. The chain carries TRBV3-1 and TRBJ2-5; D remains unclear. The CDR3 sequence is 14 residues long. V lost 0 bases and J 5 bases, leaving 10 bases between the germline ends. In germline, CDR1 is LGHDT, CDR2 YNNKEL (reference sequence). This CDR3 reads CASSQDPLLETQYF. CDR3 DNA: TGTGCCAGCAGCCAAGATCCTTTGTTGGAGACCCAGTACTTC.

This clonotype was observed at least ten times. V is TRBV5-1 and J is TRBJ2-5, with TRBD1 identical over 7 bases. Germline V gives CDR1 SGHRS, CDR2 YFSETQ. J gave up 1 base and V 1 base, and 4 bases lay outside the gene matches. This CDR3 is built from 15 residues. The CDR3 is CASSLSTGSQETQYF. CDR3 nucleotide sequence: TGCGCCAGCAGCTTGTCGACAGGGTCCCAAGAGACCCAGTACTTC.

The table lists this clonotype with many counts. The V call is TRBV5-1, the J call TRBJ2-1; D might be TRBD1 (5 bases). The CDR3 contains 13 residues. Per germline, CDR1 SGHRS and CDR2 YFSETQ. Trimming left V 1 base short and J 4 bases short, with 6 bases between. The CDR3: CASSLPGYNEQFF. In nucleotides, the CDR3 is TGCGCCAGCAGCTTGCCAGGGTACAATGAGCAGTTCTTC.

The V and J genes are TRBV19 and TRBJ1-2; tentative D call: TRBD1 (6 bases). The CDR3 is 14 residues long. CDR1 and CDR2 from the germline V gene are LNHDA and SQIVND (reference sequence). The V end lost 4 bases, the J end lost 5 bases, and 14 bases lay between the germline ends. CDR3 in amino acids: CASSTPGHEYGYTF. The CDR3 DNA sequence: TGTGCCAGTAGTACGCCGGGACACGAGTATGGCTACACCTTC.

The rearrangement uses TRBV5-1 and TRBJ2-3; D is undetermined. This CDR3 is built from 14 residues. CDR1 and CDR2 (germline): SGHRS, YFSETQ. The V end was cut by 1 base, the J end by 2 bases, with 8 bases between. CDR3 in DNA: TGCGCCAGCAGCTTGCCCGCCGCCACAGATACGCAGTATTTT. Encoded protein: CASSLPAATDTQYF.

The chain combines TRBV10-3 with TRBJ1-5; no clear D. The CDR3 spans 15 residues. The V gene lost 4 bases and the J gene lost 2 bases, with 12 bases spanning the gap. The germline V gene has CDR1 ENHRY and CDR2 SYGVKD. The CDR3: CAISVDPRGNQPQHF. The CDR3 DNA reads as TGTGCCATCAGTGTAGACCCCCGGGGCAATCAGCCCCAGCATTTT.

This clonotype has just a few counts. The chain combines TRBV28 with TRBJ1-1; no clear D. V lost 8 bases to trimming and J lost 5 bases, with 15 bases between them. CDR3 length equals 13 residues. Germline loops: CDR1 MDHEN, CDR2 SYDVKM. The CDR3 DNA is TGTGCCAGCGGGAGGGTGGCGCCGACTGAAGCTTTCTTT. Its protein product is CASGRVAPTEAFF.

As regards this clonotype: A much larger clonotype is one base distant, so this may be a read error. CDR3 DNA: TGTGCCAGCAGCGTAGGTACCCCTCGGGATGGGCAGTTCTTC. It translates to CASSVGTPRDGQFF. This chain joins TRBV9 and TRBJ2-1; a weak D match, TRBD2 (5 bases). CDR1 and CDR2 (germline): SGDLS, YYNGEE. This CDR3 is built from 14 residues. The V end lost 0 bases, the J end lost 12 bases, and 16 bases lay between the germline ends.

This clonotype was seen at least ten times. The chain joins TRBV4-1 to TRBJ2-3; D unclear. V shed 3 bases and J shed 0 bases, with 13 bases lying between them. This CDR3 is built from 16 residues. Germline CDR1 MGHRA, CDR2 YSYEKL. The CDR3 DNA follows: TGCGCCAGCAGCCACACACTGGCCCCTAGCACAGATACGCAGTATTTT. Translation: CASSHTLAPSTDTQYF.

The chain has TRBV19 and TRBJ1-5, with unresolved D. Germline V lookup: CDR1 LNHDA, CDR2 SQIVND (reference sequence). The CDR3 loop spans 16 amino acids. V lost 5 bases to trimming and J lost 5 bases, with 19 bases between them. The CDR3 DNA is TGTGCCAGTAGTCCATTCAAAGCCCCCGGGGATCAGCCCCAGCATTTT. It codes for CASSPFKAPGDQPQHF.